Listed below are T cell receptor beta chains from one sample, sequenced in a study of T cell changes during pregnancy in multiple sclerosis. Clones were sequenced by immunoSEQ multiplex PCR, and TCRdb holds only the in-frame ones, with some missing. The sample records roughly 110,000 clones, 92% being singletons. The sample consisted of peripheral blood, taken in the third trimester of pregnancy. The receptors here all came from a female donor with multiple sclerosis, enrolled in a pregnancy study. The CDR3 runs from the conserved cysteine through the conserved F or W. A D gene is named only where the DNA matches it firmly. Not all rows give a size; the values are once, few, many and, for expanded clones, a class.

V	size	J	length	D	DNA	CDR3
TRBV18	once	TRBJ2-3	16	TRBD1	TGTGCCAGCTCACCAAAGGACAGGGGGCTTTCAGATACGCAGTATTTT	CASSPKDRGLSDTQYF
TRBV28	-	TRBJ1-2	13	-	TGTGCCAGCAGAACAGGGTTAGACTATGGCTACACCTTC	CASRTGLDYGYTF
TRBV20-1	few	TRBJ2-7	11	-	TGCAGTGCCGACGACGTGGAGGAGCAGTACTTC	CSADDVEEQYF
TRBV7-9	once	TRBJ1-1	12	-	TGTGCCAGCAGCTGGAACAGCCTTGAAGCTTTCTTT	CASSWNSLEAFF
TRBV7-6	once	TRBJ2-3	18	TRBD2	TGTGCCAGCAGCTTCCGGAGCGGGCTAGCGGGGGAGGCAGATACGCAGTATTTT	CASSFRSGLAGEADTQYF
TRBV28	-	TRBJ1-2	15	-	TGTGCCAGCACCGGGGGAGGGAGTTCGGTTTGGGGCTACACCTTC	CASTGGGSSVWGYTF
TRBV12-5	few	TRBJ1-1	11	-	TGTGCTAGTGCCCTGGGGCCCGAAGCTTTCTTT	CASALGPEAFF
TRBV9	-	TRBJ2-2	16	TRBD2	TGTGCCAGCAGCCCCGCCCTAGCGGGATACACCGGGGAGCTGTTTTTT	CASSPALAGYTGELFF
TRBV4-1	-	TRBJ2-5	16	-	TGCGCCAGCAGCCAAGAGGGGTGGGGCAACCAAGAGACCCAGTACTTC	CASSQEGWGNQETQYF
TRBV16	-	TRBJ1-5	15	-	TGTGCCAGCAGCCCGGGGCGGGGGATTCATCAGCCCCAGCATTTT	CASSPGRGIHQPQHF
TRBV30	-	TRBJ2-6	15	-	TGTGCCTGGAGTGTACCACACTCTGGGGCCAACGTCCTGACTTTC	CAWSVPHSGANVLTF
TRBV28	-	TRBJ2-2	13	-	TGTGCCAGCAGACAGGGTTTGATCGGGGAGCTGTTTTTT	CASRQGLIGELFF
TRBV7-9	-	TRBJ1-1	14	TRBD1	TGTGCCAGCAGCTTCGGACAGGGACGGGCTGAAGCTTTCTTT	CASSFGQGRAEAFF
TRBV7-9	-	TRBJ1-1	14	-	TGTGCCAGCAGCTTAGCAGACAGGACTACTGAAGCTTTCTTT	CASSLADRTTEAFF
TRBV9	-	TRBJ2-1	21	TRBD2	TGTGCCAGCAGCCCGCTGGGACTAGCGGGGGAGTTCCACAGCTCCTACAATGAGCAGTTCTTC	CASSPLGLAGEFHSSYNEQFF
TRBV19	-	TRBJ1-6	16	-	TGTGCCAGTAGTCCTAGCACTGGCAGCCATAATTCACCCCTCCACTTT	CASSPSTGSHNSPLHF
TRBV27	-	TRBJ2-3	21	TRBD2	TGTGCCAGCAGTCCAAGGTTTGCGGGGGACCTCCCTACCTTTAGCACAGATACGCAGTATTTT	CASSPRFAGDLPTFSTDTQYF
TRBV30	-	TRBJ1-2	13	-	TGTGCCTGGAGTGTGGGTGGGCTCTATGGCTACACCTTC	CAWSVGGLYGYTF
TRBV19	-	TRBJ1-3	14	TRBD1	TGTGCCAGTAGAGGACAGGGAGGAGGAAACACCATATATTTT	CASRGQGGGNTIYF
TRBV30	few	TRBJ1-2	12	-	TGTGCCTGGACCCCACAGGGTGATGGCTACACCTTC	CAWTPQGDGYTF
TRBV4-2	-	TRBJ1-4	15	-	TGTGCCAGCAGCCAAGTTGAAGACACGGCTGAAAAACTGTTTTTT	CASSQVEDTAEKLFF
TRBV7-9	-	TRBJ1-4	15	-	TGTGCCAGCAGCACCGGGACTGCAACTAATGAAAAACTGTTTTTT	CASSTGTATNEKLFF
TRBV7-9	-	TRBJ2-3	15	TRBD1	TGTGCCAGCAGCCACGGGACAGCGGAGGTAGATACGCAGTATTTT	CASSHGTAEVDTQYF
TRBV30	-	TRBJ1-4	13	-	TGTGCCTGGAGTGTACTAAAATTAGAAAAACTGTTTTTT	CAWSVLKLEKLFF
TRBV5-4	-	TRBJ2-7	13	TRBD1	TGTGCCAGCGGCGACAGGGGGATTGATGAGCAGTACTTC	CASGDRGIDEQYF
TRBV6-6	-	TRBJ2-5	16	TRBD2	TGTGCCAGCAGTTACTCGATCGGGGGGGCAAGAGAGACCCAGTACTTC	CASSYSIGGARETQYF
TRBV2	-	TRBJ1-1	13	TRBD1	TGTGCCAGCAGGGGACAGTCGAACACTGAAGCTTTCTTT	CASRGQSNTEAFF
TRBV27	-	TRBJ2-1	13	-	TGTGCCAGCAGTTTATCCGAGCGGAGTGAGCAGTTCTTC	CASSLSERSEQFF
TRBV5-1	-	TRBJ2-7	14	-	TGCGCCAGCAGCCCGGGGAGGGGGGCCGGCGAGCAGTACTTC	CASSPGRGAGEQYF
TRBV18	-	TRBJ2-2	15	-	TGTGCCAGCTCACCACCTCTAGCGAACACCGGGGAGCTGTTTTTT	CASSPPLANTGELFF
TRBV29-1	-	TRBJ2-7	14	-	TGCAGCGTTCTTCGGGACTGGCCTTTGGACGAGCAGTACTTC	CSVLRDWPLDEQYF
TRBV28	-	TRBJ2-7	16	-	TGTGCCACCAATTTAGTGGGCAGGCGAAGCTCCTACGAGCAGTACTTC	CATNLVGRRSSYEQYF
TRBV9	-	TRBJ2-2	16	-	TGTGCCAGCAGCGTCCAGGGGACGGCGAACACCGGGGAGCTGTTTTTT	CASSVQGTANTGELFF
TRBV6-4	-	TRBJ2-2	13	-	TGTGCCAGCAGTGGGACAGACACCGGGGAGCTGTTTTTT	CASSGTDTGELFF
TRBV6-5	-	TRBJ2-2	15	TRBD2	TGTGCCAGCAGCAAAGCGGGAGGGCCGTCCGGGGAGCTGTTTTTT	CASSKAGGPSGELFF
TRBV19	-	TRBJ2-1	18	TRBD2	TGTGCCAGTAGTTTCCAAGGGGGACTAGCGGGCTCCTACAATGAGCAGTTCTTC	CASSFQGGLAGSYNEQFF
TRBV11-2	-	TRBJ1-3	15	-	TGTGCCAGCAGCTTAGGGTCCTACTCTGGAAACACCATATATTTT	CASSLGSYSGNTIYF
TRBV27	-	TRBJ2-1	15	-	TGTGCCAGCAGTCGACAGTGGGGTTCCTACAATGAGCAGTTCTTC	CASSRQWGSYNEQFF
TRBV18	-	TRBJ2-7	16	-	TGTGCCAGCTCGCCCCCAGGGGTGGGGGCCCGAGGCGAGCAGTACTTC	CASSPPGVGARGEQYF
TRBV25-1	-	TRBJ1-5	12	-	TGTGCCAGCAGGGGGGGGAATCAGCCCCAGCATTTT	CASRGGNQPQHF
TRBV19	-	TRBJ2-1	20	TRBD2	TGTGCCAGTAGTATGCCCCCGCCTCGCAGACTAGCGGGAGACTCGAATGAGCAGTTCTTC	CASSMPPPRRLAGDSNEQFF
TRBV28	-	TRBJ1-2	15	-	TGTGCCAGCAGTTACACAGGGTCCCCTAACTATGGCTACACCTTC	CASSYTGSPNYGYTF
TRBV2	once	TRBJ2-7	14	TRBD1	TGTGCCAGCAGTCTACAGGGGAGAACCTACGAGCAGTACTTC	CASSLQGRTYEQYF
TRBV2	-	TRBJ2-1	16	TRBD2	TGTGCCAGCAGTGATCTAGCGGGGGGCTTCTACAATGAGCAGTTCTTC	CASSDLAGGFYNEQFF
TRBV4-1	-	TRBJ2-7	15	TRBD1	TGCGCCAGCAGCCTCCGGGACAGGGGTTCCTACGAGCAGTACTTC	CASSLRDRGSYEQYF
TRBV4-1	-	TRBJ2-7	15	TRBD1	TGCGCCAGCAGCCAAGTTGGGACAGGGAAGTACGAGCAGTACTTC	CASSQVGTGKYEQYF
TRBV28	once	TRBJ2-7	14	TRBD1	TGTGCCAGCACCTCCGGGACAGGGGCCTACGAGCAGTACTTC	CASTSGTGAYEQYF
TRBV7-6	-	TRBJ2-1	13	-	TGTGCCAGCAGCGGAGGAAACATCGATGAGCAGTTCTTC	CASSGGNIDEQFF
TRBV27	once	TRBJ2-7	15	-	TGTGCCAGCAGTTTATTGACAGGCGGTGCCTACGAGCAGTACTTC	CASSLLTGGAYEQYF
TRBV15	-	TRBJ1-1	18	TRBD1	TGTGCCACCAGCAGAGACACCCCGACAAGGGGGCAAGACACTGAAGCTTTCTTT	CATSRDTPTRGQDTEAFF
TRBV10-1	-	TRBJ2-5	12	-	TGCGCCACTTCTAGCGCCCAAGAGACCCAGTACTTC	CATSSAQETQYF
TRBV19	few	TRBJ1-5	15	TRBD1	TGTGCCAGTAGTATGGGGTCAGGGGGCATTCAGCCCCAGCATTTT	CASSMGSGGIQPQHF
TRBV6-1	-	TRBJ2-7	16	TRBD1	TGTGCCAGCAGTGATCTGGGCAGGGGGCTTGGAGAACGAACGTACTTC	CASSDLGRGLGERTYF
TRBV15	-	TRBJ2-1	12	-	TGTGCCACCAGCGAACCCTACGGTGAGCAGTTCTTC	CATSEPYGEQFF
TRBV27	-	TRBJ2-5	14	-	TGTGCCAGCCAACAGGGCCTCTTCCAAGAGACCCAGTACTTC	CASQQGLFQETQYF
TRBV19	-	TRBJ1-1	13	-	TGTGCCAGTAGTACGGGACAGAACACTGAAGCTTTCTTT	CASSTGQNTEAFF
TRBV30	once	TRBJ2-1	14	TRBD2	TGTGCCTGGAGTGTAAGCGGGAGGGCCGGTGAGCAGTTCTTC	CAWSVSGRAGEQFF
TRBV5-1	-	TRBJ2-1	16	TRBD1	TGCGCCAGCAGTTATCCCCCGGGACAGGGTTCAAATGAGCAGTTCTTC	CASSYPPGQGSNEQFF
TRBV19	-	TRBJ1-2	14	TRBD1	TGTGCCAGTAGGGGGACAGGGGGCAGCTATGGCTACACCTTC	CASRGTGGSYGYTF
TRBV6-6	-	TRBJ1-3	13	-	TGTGCCAGCATGGGGGGCTCTGGAAACACCATATATTTT	CASMGGSGNTIYF